The rows below give T cell receptor beta chains drawn from one sample of a study of CD8 T cells in ankylosing spondylitis. TCRdb reprocessed the 5' RACE reads with MiXCR, giving one entry per CDR3 protein. This repertoire shows around 280,000 distinct CDR3 sequences, over 15% found once; its top ten account for around 8%. Sequenced material: blood, either unsorted or a sorted T cell fraction (not recorded which). All receptors derive from a male donor with ankylosing spondylitis or in good health (not recorded which). Both conserved end residues are part of each CDR3. D genes are given only for firm matches. Rows may omit the clone size; those that give it use once, few, many or a size class.

J,size,V,D,DNA,CDR3
TRBJ2-1,few,TRBV5-1,TRBD1,TGCGCCAGCAGCCTTCGACAGGGGGCCCACAATGAGCAGTTCTTC,CASSLRQGAHNEQFF
TRBJ2-1,once,TRBV20-1,NA,TGCAGTGCTAGTGGAGGGGCAGGGGATGGTGAGCAGTTCTTC,CSASGGAGDGEQFF
TRBJ2-2,few,TRBV5-1,TRBD2,TGCGCCAGCAGACCTGCTCTAGCGGGAGTCCACACCGGGGAGCTGTTTTTT,CASRPALAGVHTGELFF
TRBJ2-1,many,TRBV5-1,NA,TGCGCCAGCAGCCCGGGGGAGGCTGAGCAGTTCTTC,CASSPGEAEQFF
TRBJ1-4,few,TRBV3-1,NA,TGTGCCAGCAGCCAAGTCCATCTTGAAAAACTGTTTTTT,CASSQVHLEKLFF
TRBJ2-4,few,TRBV15,NA,TGTGCCACCAGCAGAGATTCCACAGGGTCCGCCAAAAACATTCAGTACTTC,CATSRDSTGSAKNIQYF
TRBJ2-5,NA,TRBV28,TRBD1,TGTGCCAGCAGTCCGACCCAAACAGGGGGCCAAGAGACCCAGTACTTC,CASSPTQTGGQETQYF
TRBJ2-3,NA,TRBV27,NA,TGTGCCAGCTCGGTGAAGGGGCCGACAGCGTACACAGATACGCAGTATTTT,CASSVKGPTAYTDTQYF
TRBJ2-1,NA,TRBV11-2,NA,TGTGCCAGCAGCTTGACTAGGTCAGGGATTGAGCAGTTCTTC,CASSLTRSGIEQFF
TRBJ1-5,many,TRBV20-1,NA,TGCAGTGCTAGAGAAGTAAACGGAAATAGCAATCAGCCCCAGCATTTT,CSAREVNGNSNQPQHF
TRBJ2-1,many,TRBV25-1,NA,TGTGCCAGCAGTTTAGGAGGTATCCATGAGCAGTTCTTC,CASSLGGIHEQFF
TRBJ2-5,NA,TRBV4-1,NA,TGCGCCAGCAGCCAAGATCCATACGGTCAGGGCCAGTACTTC,CASSQDPYGQGQYF
TRBJ2-1,NA,TRBV28,NA,TGTGCCAGCAGTTTGAACGGTTACAATGAGCAGTTCTTC,CASSLNGYNEQFF
TRBJ2-1,few,TRBV6-5,NA,TGTGCCAGCAGTTACTCGTCTAGCCTTGAGCAGTTCTTC,CASSYSSSLEQFF
TRBJ1-2,few,TRBV20-1,NA,TGCAGTGCTGGGGGAGGGACCTGGACAAACTATGGCTACACCTTC,CSAGGGTWTNYGYTF
TRBJ2-5,few,TRBV12-3/TRBV12-4,TRBD1,TGTGCCAGCAAAAACAGGGGAATGGAGACCCAGTACTTC,CASKNRGMETQYF
TRBJ2-1,many,TRBV20-1,TRBD2,TGCAGTGCTAGTTTCCCGGGGGGTCGCACCCTCAGCAATGAGCAGTTCTTC,CSASFPGGRTLSNEQFF
TRBJ2-3,many,TRBV5-1,TRBD2,TGCGCCAGCAGCTTGGGGTGGACTAGCGGTAGCACAGATACGCAGTATTTT,CASSLGWTSGSTDTQYF
TRBJ2-2,few,TRBV20-1,NA,TGCAGTGCTAGGCCCGGAGGGGGTTCTGGGGAGCTGTTTTTT,CSARPGGGSGELFF
TRBJ1-2,few,TRBV20-1,TRBD1,TGCAGTGTTCAGGGGGGGTCCTATGGCTACACCTTC,CSVQGGSYGYTF
TRBJ1-1,many,TRBV6-2/TRBV6-3,NA,TGTGCCAGCAGTTATAGGGCGCCGGAGAACACTGAAGCTTTCTTT,CASSYRAPENTEAFF
TRBJ2-5,few,TRBV6-2/TRBV6-3,TRBD2,TGTGCCAGCAGGGGACTAGCGGGAAAAGAGACCCAGTACTTC,CASRGLAGKETQYF
TRBJ1-5,few,TRBV18,TRBD1,TGTGCCAGCTCATGGACAGGCCAAGACAATCAGCCCCAGCATTTT,CASSWTGQDNQPQHF
TRBJ1-5,NA,TRBV19,NA,TGTGCCAGTAGCCCGGCACAGGGTACCAATCAGCCCCAGCATTTT,CASSPAQGTNQPQHF
TRBJ2-1,NA,TRBV6-5,NA,TGTGCCAGCAGTTACCAGGCAGGGAGCTCCTACAATGAGCAGTTCTTC,CASSYQAGSSYNEQFF
TRBJ2-1,NA,TRBV6-2/TRBV6-3,TRBD2,TGTGCCAGCAGCCGCTACCCTCCGTCGGTTAGCGGGGGGGCAGGGTACAATGAGCAGTTCTTC,CASSRYPPSVSGGAGYNEQFF
TRBJ1-4,NA,TRBV5-1,NA,TGCGCCAGCAGCTTGGGCGGGACCGCTAAGCATGAAAAACTGTTTTTT,CASSLGGTAKHEKLFF
TRBJ2-5,NA,TRBV21-1,NA,TGTGCCAGCAGCAAAATACACCCCCGGAGAGAGACCCAGTACTTC,CASSKIHPRRETQYF
TRBJ2-6,many,TRBV9,NA,TGTGCCAGCAGCGTAGGAAGGGGTATATTCTATTCCTCTGGGGCCAACGTCCTGACTTTC,CASSVGRGIFYSSGANVLTF
TRBJ2-2,many,TRBV6-1,TRBD1,TGTGCCAGCAGGGGTGGGACAGTGAACACCGGGGAGCTGTTTTTT,CASRGGTVNTGELFF
TRBJ1-2,NA,TRBV6-5,NA,TGTGCCAGCATTTTAGGCGCAGCTAACTATGGCTACACCTTC,CASILGAANYGYTF
TRBJ2-2,few,TRBV5-1,NA,TGCGCCAGCAGCTTGGCCGTACGGGATCGCACCGGGGAGCTGTTTTTT,CASSLAVRDRTGELFF
TRBJ2-1,many,TRBV20-1,TRBD2,TGCAGTGTCCCGGGACTAGCGGGGGCCGACAATGAGCAGTTCTTC,CSVPGLAGADNEQFF
TRBJ2-2,few,TRBV12-3/TRBV12-4,NA,TGTGCCAGCAGTTTAGGATCCTCCGGGGAGCTGTTTTTT,CASSLGSSGELFF
TRBJ2-2,NA,TRBV11-2,NA,TGTGCCAGCAGCTTATTGGGGACTGCGACCGGGGAGCTGTTTTTT,CASSLLGTATGELFF
TRBJ2-3,NA,TRBV7-2,TRBD1,TGTGCCAGCAGCCGAAACCCCGAACTAGGGGGCGGGCAGTATTTT,CASSRNPELGGGQYF
TRBJ2-1,few,TRBV28,TRBD1,TGTGCCAGCAGTGACAGGGTGGCTGAGCAGTTCTTC,CASSDRVAEQFF
TRBJ2-2,many,TRBV4-2,NA,TGTGCCAGCAGCCAAGCCAGGGGTACCGGGGAGCTGTTTTTT,CASSQARGTGELFF
TRBJ2-3,many,TRBV5-6,TRBD1,TGTGCCAGCAGCTTGGTACCGGGACAGGGAACAGATACGCAGTATTTT,CASSLVPGQGTDTQYF
TRBJ2-2,few,TRBV24-1,TRBD1,TGTGCCACCAGTGACATGACAGGGTCCTTCACCGGGGAGCTGTTTTTT,CATSDMTGSFTGELFF
TRBJ2-2,NA,TRBV5-1,TRBD1,TGCGCCAGCAGCTCGGGACAGGGAGGTCCTACCGGGGAGCTGTTTTTT,CASSSGQGGPTGELFF
TRBJ2-2,few,TRBV12-3/TRBV12-4,NA,TGTGCCAGCAGTTTATCCACAGGGAAGGAGGGCGGGGAGCTGTTTTTT,CASSLSTGKEGGELFF
TRBJ2-2,NA,TRBV12-3/TRBV12-4,NA,TGTGCCAGCAGTTTAAGGGGCTACACCGGGGAGCTGTTTTTT,CASSLRGYTGELFF
TRBJ2-3,NA,TRBV5-1,NA,TGCGCCAGCAGCTTCCAGGGGGGGAGCACAGATACGCAGTATTTT,CASSFQGGSTDTQYF
TRBJ1-5,NA,TRBV6-1,NA,TGTGCCAGCAGCTTGTTACAGGATAGCAATCAGCCCCAGCATTTT,CASSLLQDSNQPQHF
TRBJ2-5,few,TRBV20-1,TRBD2,TGCAGTGCAGGACTAGCTGTAGAGACCCAGTACTTC,CSAGLAVETQYF
TRBJ2-1,few,TRBV4-2,TRBD2,TGTGCCAGCAGCCAAGTTTCTACTAGCGCCAATGAGCAGTTCTTC,CASSQVSTSANEQFF
TRBJ2-1,few,TRBV24-1,TRBD2,TGTGCCACCAGTGATTTATCTAATACAGGGACTAGCGGGAGGGCCGGAGAGCAGTTCTTC,CATSDLSNTGTSGRAGEQFF
TRBJ2-1,NA,TRBV7-6,NA,TGTGCCAGCAGCTTAGTCATCAATGAGCAGTTCTTC,CASSLVINEQFF
TRBJ2-5,few,TRBV7-3,TRBD1,TGTGCCAGCAGCTCCACAGGGGGCGAAGAGACCCAGTACTTC,CASSSTGGEETQYF
TRBJ1-2,few,TRBV20-1,NA,TGCAGTGCTAGAGACCCTGGAACCTATGGCTACACCTTC,CSARDPGTYGYTF
TRBJ2-2,NA,TRBV3-1,TRBD2,TGTGCCAGCAGCCAAGTCCGGCTAGCGGGAGACCCCGGGGAGCTGTTTTTT,CASSQVRLAGDPGELFF
TRBJ2-2,many,TRBV27,NA,TGTGCCAGCAGTATATACAGGTTAACCGGGGAGCTGTTTTTT,CASSIYRLTGELFF